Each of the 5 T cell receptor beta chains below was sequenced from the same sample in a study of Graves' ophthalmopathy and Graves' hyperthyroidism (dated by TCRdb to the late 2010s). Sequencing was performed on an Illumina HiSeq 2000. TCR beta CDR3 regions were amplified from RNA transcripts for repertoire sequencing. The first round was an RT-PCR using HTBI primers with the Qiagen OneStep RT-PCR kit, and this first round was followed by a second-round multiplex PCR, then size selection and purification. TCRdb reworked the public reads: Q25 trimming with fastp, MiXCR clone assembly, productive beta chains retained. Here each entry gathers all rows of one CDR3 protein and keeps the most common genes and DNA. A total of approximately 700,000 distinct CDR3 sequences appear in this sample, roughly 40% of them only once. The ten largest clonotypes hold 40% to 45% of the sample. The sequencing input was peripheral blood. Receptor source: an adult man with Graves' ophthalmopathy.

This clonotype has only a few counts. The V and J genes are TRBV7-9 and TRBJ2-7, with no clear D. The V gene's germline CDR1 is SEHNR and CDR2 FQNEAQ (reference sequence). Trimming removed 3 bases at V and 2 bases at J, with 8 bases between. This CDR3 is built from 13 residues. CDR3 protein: CASSLSHAYEQYF. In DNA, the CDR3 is TGTGCCAGCAGCTTGTCTCACGCCTACGAGCAGTACTTC. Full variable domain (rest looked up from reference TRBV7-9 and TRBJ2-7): DTGVSQNPRHKITKRGQNVTFRCDPISEHNRLYWYRQTLGQGPEFLTYFQNEAQLEKSRLLSDRFSAERPKGSFSTLEIQRTEQGDSAMYLCASSLSHAYEQYFGPGTRLTVT.

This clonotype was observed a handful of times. The CDR3 region is CASSLQTGVSGELFF. The CDR3 DNA sequence: TGTGCCAGCAGCCTCCAAACAGGGGTTTCAGGGGAGCTGTTTTTT. The chain joins TRBV7-2 to TRBJ2-2, with TRBD1 matching 7 bases. Unmatched junction bases numbered 11, after V lost 5 bases and J lost 8 bases. Germline lookup yields CDR1 SGHTA and CDR2 FQGNSA. The CDR3 covers 15 residues. The full variable domain, its missing parts supplied by reference TRBV7-2 and TRBJ2-2, is GAGVSQSPSNKVTEKGKDVELRCDPISGHTALYWYRQSLGQGLEFLIYFQGNSAPDKSGLPSDRFSAERTGGSVSTLTIQRTQQEDSAVYLCASSLQTGVSGELFFGEGSRLTVL.

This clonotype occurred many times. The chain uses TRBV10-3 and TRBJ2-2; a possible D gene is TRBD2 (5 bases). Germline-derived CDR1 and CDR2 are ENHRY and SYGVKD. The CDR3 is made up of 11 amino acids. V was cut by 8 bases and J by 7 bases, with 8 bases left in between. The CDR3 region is CAIASYGELFF. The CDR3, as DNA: TGTGCCATCGCTAGCTACGGGGAGCTGTTTTTT.

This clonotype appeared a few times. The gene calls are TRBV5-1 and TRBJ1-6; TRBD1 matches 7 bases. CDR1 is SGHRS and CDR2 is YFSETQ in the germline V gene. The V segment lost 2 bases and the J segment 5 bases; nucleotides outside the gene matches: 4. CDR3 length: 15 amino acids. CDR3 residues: CASSLAGQDNSPLHF. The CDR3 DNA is TGCGCCAGCAGCTTAGCCGGACAGGATAATTCACCCCTCCACTTT.

CDR3 DNA: TGTGCCAGCAGCTTGAGTGGCGGGGGGGCTAATGAAAAACTGTTTTTT. Protein sequence: CASSLSGGGANEKLFF. The chain links TRBV7-2 to TRBJ1-4, with D perhaps TRBD1 (5 bases). V lost 3 bases and J lost 3, with 14 bases in between. This CDR3 region has 16 residues. Germline V gives CDR1 SGHTA, CDR2 FQGNSA.